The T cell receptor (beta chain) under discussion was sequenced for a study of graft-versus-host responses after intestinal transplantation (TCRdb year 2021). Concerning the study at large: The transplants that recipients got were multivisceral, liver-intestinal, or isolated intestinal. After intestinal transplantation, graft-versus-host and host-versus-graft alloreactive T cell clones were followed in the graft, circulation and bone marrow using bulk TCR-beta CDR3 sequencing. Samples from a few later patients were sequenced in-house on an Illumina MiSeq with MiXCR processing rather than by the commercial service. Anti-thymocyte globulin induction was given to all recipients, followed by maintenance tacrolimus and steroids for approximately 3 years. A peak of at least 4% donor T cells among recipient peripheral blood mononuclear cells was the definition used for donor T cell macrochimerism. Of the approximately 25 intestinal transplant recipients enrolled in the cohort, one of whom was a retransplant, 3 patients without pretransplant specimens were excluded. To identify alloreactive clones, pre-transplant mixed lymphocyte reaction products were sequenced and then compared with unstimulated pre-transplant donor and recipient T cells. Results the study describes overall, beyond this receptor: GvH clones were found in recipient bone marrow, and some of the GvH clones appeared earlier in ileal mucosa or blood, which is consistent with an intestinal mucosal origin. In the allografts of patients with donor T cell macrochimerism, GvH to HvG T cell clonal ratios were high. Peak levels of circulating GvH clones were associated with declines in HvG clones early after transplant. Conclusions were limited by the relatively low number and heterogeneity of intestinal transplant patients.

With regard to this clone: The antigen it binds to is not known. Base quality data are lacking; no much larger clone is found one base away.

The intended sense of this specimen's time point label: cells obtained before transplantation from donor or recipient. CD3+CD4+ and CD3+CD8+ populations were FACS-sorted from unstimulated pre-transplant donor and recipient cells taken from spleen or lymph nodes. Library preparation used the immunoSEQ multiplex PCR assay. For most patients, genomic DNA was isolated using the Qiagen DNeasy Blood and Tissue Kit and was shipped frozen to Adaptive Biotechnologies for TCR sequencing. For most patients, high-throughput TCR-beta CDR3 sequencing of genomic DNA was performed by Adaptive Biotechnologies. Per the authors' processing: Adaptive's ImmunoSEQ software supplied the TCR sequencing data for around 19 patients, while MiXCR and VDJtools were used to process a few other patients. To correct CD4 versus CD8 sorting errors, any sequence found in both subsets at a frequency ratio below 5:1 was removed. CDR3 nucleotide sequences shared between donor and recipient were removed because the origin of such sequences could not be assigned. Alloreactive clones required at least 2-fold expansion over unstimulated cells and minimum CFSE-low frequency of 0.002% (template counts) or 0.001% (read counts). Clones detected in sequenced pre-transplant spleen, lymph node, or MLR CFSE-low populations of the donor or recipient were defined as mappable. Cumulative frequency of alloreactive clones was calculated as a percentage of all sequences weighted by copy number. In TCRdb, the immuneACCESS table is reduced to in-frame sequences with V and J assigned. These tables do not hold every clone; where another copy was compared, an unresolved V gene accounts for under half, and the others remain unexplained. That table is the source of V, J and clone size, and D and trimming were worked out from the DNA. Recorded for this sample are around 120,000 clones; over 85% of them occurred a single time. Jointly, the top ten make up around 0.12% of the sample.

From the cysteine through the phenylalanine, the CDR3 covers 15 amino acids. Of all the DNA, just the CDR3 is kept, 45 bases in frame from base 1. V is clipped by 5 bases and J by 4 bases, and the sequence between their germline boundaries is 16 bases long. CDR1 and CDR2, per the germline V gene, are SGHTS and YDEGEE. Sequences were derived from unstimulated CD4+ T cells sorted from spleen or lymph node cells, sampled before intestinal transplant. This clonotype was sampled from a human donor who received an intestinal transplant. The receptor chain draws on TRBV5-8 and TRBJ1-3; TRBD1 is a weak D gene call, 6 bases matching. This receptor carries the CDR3 CASSLSGGPGNTIYF. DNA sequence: TGTGCCAGCAGTTTGTCCGGGGGGCCAGGAAACACCATATATTTT.